This TCR beta chain was found in a study of shared clonotypes between healthy human individuals. Whole-study results and caveats: Non-shared clonotypes showed lower generation probabilities than clonotypes common to all four donors.

There were only Caucasian adults among the donors, and all lived in Nashville, Tennessee. Libraries were prepared by immunoSEQ multiplex PCR; TCRdb keeps only in-frame clonotypes and omits some of them. The profile shows roughly 1,100,000 clones, 70% to 80% of them singletons. The CDR3 has 15 amino acids. V gave up 8 bases and J gave up 2 bases, with 22 bases separating them. In germline, CDR1 is GTSNPN, CDR2 SVGIG (reference sequence). In its sample, this clone was seen once. Antigen specificity is unknown. The sample comprised memory CD4+ T cells sorted from blood. Subset defined: CD45RA-negative fraction. The receptor comes from a man between 18 and 35 years old in good health. The chain combines TRBV30 with TRBJ2-7; D tentatively fits TRBD1 or TRBD2 (5 bases each). The CDR3 region has the DNA TGTGCCGGGGGAGCGCATAGACAGTCGACCTACGAGCAGTACTTC. As protein: CAGGAHRQSTYEQYF.